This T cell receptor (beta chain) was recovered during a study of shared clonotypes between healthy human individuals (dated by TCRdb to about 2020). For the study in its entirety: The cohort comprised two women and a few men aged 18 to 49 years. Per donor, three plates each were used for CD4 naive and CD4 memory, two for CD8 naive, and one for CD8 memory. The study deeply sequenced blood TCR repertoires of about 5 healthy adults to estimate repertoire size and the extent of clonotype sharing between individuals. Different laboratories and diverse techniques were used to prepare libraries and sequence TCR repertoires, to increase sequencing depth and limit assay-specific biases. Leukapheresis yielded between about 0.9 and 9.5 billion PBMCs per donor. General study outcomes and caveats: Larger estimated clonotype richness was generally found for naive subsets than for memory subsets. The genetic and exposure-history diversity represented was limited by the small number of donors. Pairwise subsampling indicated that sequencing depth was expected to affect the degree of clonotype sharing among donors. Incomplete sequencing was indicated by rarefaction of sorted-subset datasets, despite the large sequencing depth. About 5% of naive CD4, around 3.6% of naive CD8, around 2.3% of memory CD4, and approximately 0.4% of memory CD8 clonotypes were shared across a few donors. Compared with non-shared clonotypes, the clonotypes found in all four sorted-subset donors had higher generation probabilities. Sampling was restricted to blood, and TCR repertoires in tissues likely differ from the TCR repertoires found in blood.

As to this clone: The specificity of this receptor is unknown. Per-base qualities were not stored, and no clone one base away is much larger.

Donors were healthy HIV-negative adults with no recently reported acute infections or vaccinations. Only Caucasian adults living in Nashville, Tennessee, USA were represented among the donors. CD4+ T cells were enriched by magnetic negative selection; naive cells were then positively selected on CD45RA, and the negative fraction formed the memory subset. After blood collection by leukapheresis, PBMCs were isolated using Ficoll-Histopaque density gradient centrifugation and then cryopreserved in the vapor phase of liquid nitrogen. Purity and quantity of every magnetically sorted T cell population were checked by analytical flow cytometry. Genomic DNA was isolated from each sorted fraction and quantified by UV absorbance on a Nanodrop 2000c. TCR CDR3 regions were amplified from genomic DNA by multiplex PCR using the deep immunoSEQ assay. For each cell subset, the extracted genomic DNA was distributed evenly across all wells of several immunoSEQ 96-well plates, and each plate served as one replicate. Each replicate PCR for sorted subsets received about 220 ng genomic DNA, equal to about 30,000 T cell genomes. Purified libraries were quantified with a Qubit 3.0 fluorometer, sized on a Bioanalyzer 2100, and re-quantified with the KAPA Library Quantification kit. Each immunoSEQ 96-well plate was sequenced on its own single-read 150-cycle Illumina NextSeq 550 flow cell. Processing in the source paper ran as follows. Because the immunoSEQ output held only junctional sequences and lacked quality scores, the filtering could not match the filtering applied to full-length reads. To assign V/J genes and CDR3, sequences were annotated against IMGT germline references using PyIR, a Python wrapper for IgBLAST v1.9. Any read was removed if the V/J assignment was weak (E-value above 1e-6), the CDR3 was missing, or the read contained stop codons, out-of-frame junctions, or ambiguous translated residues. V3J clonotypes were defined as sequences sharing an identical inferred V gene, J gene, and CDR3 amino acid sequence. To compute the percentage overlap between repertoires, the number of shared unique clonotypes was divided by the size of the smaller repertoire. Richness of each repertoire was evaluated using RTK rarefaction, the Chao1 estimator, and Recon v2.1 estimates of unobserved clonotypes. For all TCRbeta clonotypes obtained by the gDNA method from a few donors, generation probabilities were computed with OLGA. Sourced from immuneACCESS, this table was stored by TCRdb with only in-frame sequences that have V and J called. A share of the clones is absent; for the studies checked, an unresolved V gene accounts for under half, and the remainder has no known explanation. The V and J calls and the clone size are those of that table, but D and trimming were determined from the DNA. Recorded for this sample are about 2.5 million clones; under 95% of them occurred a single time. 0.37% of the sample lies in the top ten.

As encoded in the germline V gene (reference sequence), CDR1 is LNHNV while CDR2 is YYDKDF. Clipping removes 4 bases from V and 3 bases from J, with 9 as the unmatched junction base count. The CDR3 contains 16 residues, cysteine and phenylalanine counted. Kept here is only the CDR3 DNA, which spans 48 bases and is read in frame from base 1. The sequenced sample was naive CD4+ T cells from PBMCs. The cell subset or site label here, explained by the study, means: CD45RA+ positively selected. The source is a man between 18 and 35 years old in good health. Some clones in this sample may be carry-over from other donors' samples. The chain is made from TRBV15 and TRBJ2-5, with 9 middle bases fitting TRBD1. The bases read TGTGCCACCAGCAAATTTAACAGGGGGCGTGAAGAGACCCAGTACTTC. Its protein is CATSKFNRGREETQYF.